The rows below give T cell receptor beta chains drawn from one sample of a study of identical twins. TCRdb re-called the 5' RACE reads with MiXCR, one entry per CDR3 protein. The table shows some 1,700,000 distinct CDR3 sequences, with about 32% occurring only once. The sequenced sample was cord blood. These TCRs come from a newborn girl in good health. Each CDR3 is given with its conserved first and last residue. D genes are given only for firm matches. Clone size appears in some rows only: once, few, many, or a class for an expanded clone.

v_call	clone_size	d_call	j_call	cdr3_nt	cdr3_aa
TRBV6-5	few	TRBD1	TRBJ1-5	TGTGCCAGCAGTTGGGGACAGGGGGCGAATCAGCCCCAGCATTTT	CASSWGQGANQPQHF
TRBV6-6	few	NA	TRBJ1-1	TGTGCCAGCAGTTCCCTGACTGAAGCTTTCTTT	CASSSLTEAFF
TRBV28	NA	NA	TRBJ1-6	TGTGCCAGCAACCCGACGGCCTCCTATTCACCCCTCCACTTT	CASNPTASYSPLHF
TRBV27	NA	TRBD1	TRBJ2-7	TGTGCCAGCAGTTTAAGGGGGCTCCTCTCCTACGAGCAGTACTTC	CASSLRGLLSYEQYF
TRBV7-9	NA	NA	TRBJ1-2	TGTGCCAGCAGCTTAGGGCTTTTTACTAACTATGGCTACACCTTC	CASSLGLFTNYGYTF
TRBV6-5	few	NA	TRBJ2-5	TGTGCCAGCAGGGACCGGAGAGAGACCCAGTACTTC	CASRDRRETQYF
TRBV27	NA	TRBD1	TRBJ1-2	TGTGCCAGCAGTTACTCGGACAGGGTCCCCTATGGCTACACCTTC	CASSYSDRVPYGYTF
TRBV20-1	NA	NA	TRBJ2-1	TGCAGTGCTAGTGGGGCGAGCGGGCGGCAGTTCTTC	CSASGASGRQFF
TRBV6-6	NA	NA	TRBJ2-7	TGTGCCAGCAGTTACTCGGGGAGGAGGGATGTGATCTACGAGCAGTACTTC	CASSYSGRRDVIYEQYF
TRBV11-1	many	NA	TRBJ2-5	TGTGCCAGCAGCTTAGTAGGGCAGCAGTACTTC	CASSLVGQQYF
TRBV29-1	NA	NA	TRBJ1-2	TGCAGCGACGACAACAAACAGAGAGGTGGCTACACCTTC	CSDDNKQRGGYTF
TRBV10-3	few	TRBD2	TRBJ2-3	TGTGCCATCAGTGAGCATGGGACTAGCGGCGACAGCACAGATACGCAGTATTTT	CAISEHGTSGDSTDTQYF
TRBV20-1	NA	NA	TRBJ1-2	TGCAGTGCTAGAGTAGGGGGGAATGTCGGAGATGGCTACACCTTC	CSARVGGNVGDGYTF
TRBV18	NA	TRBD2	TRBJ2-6	TGTGCCAGCTCATTCTACGGCAGCGGGGCGCGGAGCTCTGGGGCCAACGTCCTGACTTTC	CASSFYGSGARSSGANVLTF
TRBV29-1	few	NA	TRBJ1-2	TGCAGCGTTGAATATTGGGACGGCTATGGCTACACCTTC	CSVEYWDGYGYTF
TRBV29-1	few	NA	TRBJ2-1	TGCAGCGCCCAAACCTACAATGAGCAGTTCTTC	CSAQTYNEQFF
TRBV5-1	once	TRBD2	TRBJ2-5	TGCGCCAGCAGCCCCCGGACTAGCGAGGCGACCCAGTACTTC	CASSPRTSEATQYF
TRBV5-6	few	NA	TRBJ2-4	TGTGCCAGCAGCTTGGGGGGTGTCAGAAGTCCCAAAAACATTCAGTACTTC	CASSLGGVRSPKNIQYF
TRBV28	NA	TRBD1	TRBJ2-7	TGTGCCAGCAGTTTCCGACAGGGCCAGACCTACGAGCAGTACTTC	CASSFRQGQTYEQYF
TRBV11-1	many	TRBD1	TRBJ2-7	TGTGCCAGCAGCTTATTATCCGGGACAGGGGGCTACGAGCAGTACTTC	CASSLLSGTGGYEQYF
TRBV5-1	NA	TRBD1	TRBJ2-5	TGCGCCAGCAGCCCCGACAGGGTGGGAGAGACCCAGTACTTC	CASSPDRVGETQYF
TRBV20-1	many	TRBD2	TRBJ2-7	TGCAGTGCTAGCGGGAGGCCCTACGAGCAGTACTTC	CSASGRPYEQYF
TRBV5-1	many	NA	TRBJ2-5	TGCGCCAGCCGACTAGACCAAGAGACCCAGTACTTC	CASRLDQETQYF
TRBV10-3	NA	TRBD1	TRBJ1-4	TGTGCCATCAGGAGCGACAGGGGCAGTGAAAAACTGTTTTTT	CAIRSDRGSEKLFF
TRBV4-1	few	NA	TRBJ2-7	TGCGCCAGCAGCCAACTACCCTTGGTTGGGACACTCAATTACGAGCAGTACTTC	CASSQLPLVGTLNYEQYF
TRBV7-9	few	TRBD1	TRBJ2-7	TGTGCCAGCAGCTTTGGCTTTGTGGGACAGGGGTACTTC	CASSFGFVGQGYF
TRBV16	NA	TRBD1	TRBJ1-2	TGTGCCAGCAGCCTCCAGACAGGGATAGTTGGCGGCTACACCTTC	CASSLQTGIVGGYTF
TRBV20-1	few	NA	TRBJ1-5	TGCAGTGCTAGCGCACTCCAAGGGCAGCCCCAGCATTTT	CSASALQGQPQHF
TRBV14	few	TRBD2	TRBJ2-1	TGTGCCAGCAGCCAAGCTATTAGCGGGAGAGGTCTGTTCTTC	CASSQAISGRGLFF
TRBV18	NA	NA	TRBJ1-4	TGTGCCAGCTCACCAATCTGGGGTAATGAAAAACTGTTTTTT	CASSPIWGNEKLFF